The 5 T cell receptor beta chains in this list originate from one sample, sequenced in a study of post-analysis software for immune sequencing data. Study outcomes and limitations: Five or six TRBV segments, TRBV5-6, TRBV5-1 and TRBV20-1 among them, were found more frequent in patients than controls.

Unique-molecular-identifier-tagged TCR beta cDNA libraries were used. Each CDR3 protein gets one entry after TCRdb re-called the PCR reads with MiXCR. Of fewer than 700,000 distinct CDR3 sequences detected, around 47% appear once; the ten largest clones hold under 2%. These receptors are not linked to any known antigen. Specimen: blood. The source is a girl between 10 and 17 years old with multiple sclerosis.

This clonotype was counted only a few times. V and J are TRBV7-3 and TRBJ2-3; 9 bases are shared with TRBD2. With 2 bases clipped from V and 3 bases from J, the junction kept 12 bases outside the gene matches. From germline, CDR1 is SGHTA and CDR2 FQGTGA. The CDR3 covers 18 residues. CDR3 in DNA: TGTGCCAGCAGCTTATTTCTCTTGCGGGGGGGTATAACAGATACGCAGTATTTT. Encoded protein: CASSLFLLRGGITDTQYF.

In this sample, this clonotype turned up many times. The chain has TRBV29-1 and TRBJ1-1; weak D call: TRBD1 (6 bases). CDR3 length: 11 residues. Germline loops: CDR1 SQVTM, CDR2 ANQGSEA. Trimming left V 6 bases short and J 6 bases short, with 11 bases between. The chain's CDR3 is CSVLTGPEAFF. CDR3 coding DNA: TGCAGCGTGCTAACAGGGCCTGAAGCTTTCTTT.

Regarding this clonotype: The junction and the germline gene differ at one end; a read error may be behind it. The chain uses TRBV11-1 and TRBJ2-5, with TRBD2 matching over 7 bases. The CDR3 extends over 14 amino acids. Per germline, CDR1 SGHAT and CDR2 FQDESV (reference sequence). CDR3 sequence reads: CTSSSGTGGETQYF. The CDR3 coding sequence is TGTACCAGCAGCTCCGGGACGGGAGGAGAGACCCAGTACTTC.

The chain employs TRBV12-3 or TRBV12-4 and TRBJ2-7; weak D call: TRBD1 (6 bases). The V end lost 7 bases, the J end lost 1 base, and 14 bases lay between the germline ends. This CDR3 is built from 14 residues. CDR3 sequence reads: CASTYGQKSYEQYF. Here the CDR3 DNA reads TGTGCCAGCACATACGGACAGAAATCCTACGAGCAGTACTTC.

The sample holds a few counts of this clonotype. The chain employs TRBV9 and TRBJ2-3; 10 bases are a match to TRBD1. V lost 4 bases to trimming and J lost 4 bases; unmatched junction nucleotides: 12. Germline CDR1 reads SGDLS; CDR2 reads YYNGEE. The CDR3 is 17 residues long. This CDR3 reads CASSTQEGQGFADTQYF. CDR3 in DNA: TGTGCCAGCAGCACACAGGAGGGACAGGGGTTCGCAGATACGCAGTATTTT.